This passage covers 6 T cell receptor beta chains from one sample sequenced in a study of blood T cells in healthy people across ages. Combining a sample-barcoded 5' primer with a J-beta primer mix, a second PCR ran for about 7 to 11 cycles. MiXCR was run by TCRdb on the 5' RACE reads, yielding one entry per CDR3 protein. The data show 800,000 to 1,000,000 distinct CDR3 sequences, about 48% seen once. What was sequenced was blood. These receptors were collected from a man aged 25 to 40 in good health.

The chain joins TRBV20-1 to TRBJ2-1; D unclear. V was trimmed by 4 bases and J by 7 bases, leaving 14 bases between them. The germline V gene encodes CDR1 DFQATT and CDR2 SNEGSKA (reference sequence). CDR3 length: 13 residues. DNA of the CDR3: TGCAGTGCTAATTCGCCGAGTGGGAATGAGCAGTTCTTC. Translated: CSANSPSGNEQFF.

This clonotype came up once. This chain connects TRBV20-1 to TRBJ1-1; no clear D gene. Germline CDR1 reads DFQATT; CDR2 reads SNEGSKA (reference sequence). This CDR3 is 14 amino acids long. Trimming shortened V by 4 bases and J by 1 base, and 13 bases separated the two germline ends. The CDR3 is CSAKAQPGNTEAFF. CDR3 sequence (DNA): TGCAGTGCTAAAGCTCAACCGGGGAACACTGAAGCTTTCTTT.

CDR3 region: CSGRQGYSTEAFF. For the CDR3, the DNA is TGCAGCGGACGACAGGGGTATTCCACTGAAGCTTTCTTT. V and J are TRBV29-1 and TRBJ1-1; 8 bases map to TRBD1. This CDR3 has 13 amino acids. V was pared by 7 bases and J by 4 bases, with 8 bases of the junction left unmatched. Looked up from germline, CDR1 is SQVTM and CDR2 is ANQGSEA.

The chain couples TRBV29-1 to TRBJ2-7, with 7 bases identical to TRBD1. Germline CDR1 and CDR2: SQVTM and ANQGSEA. The CDR3 totals 12 residues. J gave up 4 bases and V 5 bases, and 5 bases lay outside the gene matches. CDR3 nucleotide sequence: TGCAGCGTTTACCTCAGGGGGTACGAGCAGTACTTC. The encoded protein is CSVYLRGYEQYF.

This clonotype appeared a few times. The rearrangement links TRBV12-3 or TRBV12-4 to TRBJ1-5; 8 bases align to TRBD1. After removal of 6 bases from V and 4 bases from J, the junction contained 11 bases not matched to a gene. CDR3 length: 16 residues. Here the CDR3 reads CASSSQRTGRNQPQHF. The CDR3 coding sequence is TGTGCCAGCAGCTCTCAGCGGACAGGGAGAAATCAGCCCCAGCATTTT.

This clonotype was observed a handful of times. V gene TRBV5-1 combines with J gene TRBJ2-7, with 10 bases lining up with TRBD2. The CDR3 runs to 15 residues. Looked up from germline, CDR1 is SGHRS and CDR2 is YFSETQ. V shed 4 bases, J shed 4 bases, and the junction held 8 bases outside the gene matches. The CDR3 is CASSQGLAEVYEQYF. The CDR3 DNA follows: TGCGCCAGCAGCCAAGGACTAGCGGAGGTGTACGAGCAGTACTTC.